This T cell receptor (beta chain) was obtained from a study of T cells expressing NK-cell markers. Study findings and constraints: In several donors, dominant clonotypes made up about 25-65% of CD3+CD56-NKG2C+ cells.

This CDR3 is 16 amino acids long. Germline lookup yields CDR1 DFQATT and CDR2 SNEGSKA (reference sequence). TCRdb re-called the 5' RACE reads; every CDR3 protein appears as one record, without DNA. The repertoire shows about 170,000 distinct CDR3 sequences; the top ten hold around 20%. In regard to this clonotype: Its antigen is unidentified.

This chain uses TRBV20-1 with TRBJ2-7; TCRdb names TRBD2, which stays unverified in the absence of DNA. The source of this sequence is a man aged 18 to 70 in good health. Sequences were obtained from blood T cells: a sorted CD56 or NKG2C T cell subset, CD4+ or CD8+ T cells, or bulk PBMC T cells (not recorded which). Here the CDR3 reads CSASRLGLLSSYEQYF.